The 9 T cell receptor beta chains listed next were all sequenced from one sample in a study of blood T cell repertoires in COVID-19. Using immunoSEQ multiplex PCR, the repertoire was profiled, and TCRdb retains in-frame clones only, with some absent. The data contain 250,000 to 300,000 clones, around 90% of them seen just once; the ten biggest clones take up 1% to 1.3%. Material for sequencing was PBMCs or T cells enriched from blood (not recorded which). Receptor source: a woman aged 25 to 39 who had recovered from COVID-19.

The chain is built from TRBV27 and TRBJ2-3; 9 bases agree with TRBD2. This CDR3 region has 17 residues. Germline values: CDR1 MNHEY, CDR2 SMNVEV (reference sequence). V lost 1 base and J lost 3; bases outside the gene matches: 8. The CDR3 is CASSLLSVAGATDTQYF. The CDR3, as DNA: TGTGCCAGCAGTTTATTGTCGGTAGCGGGAGCAACAGATACGCAGTATTTT.

Here the CDR3 reads CASSPTRGPQHF. The CDR3, as DNA: TGCGCCAGCAGCCCAACAAGGGGGCCCCAGCATTTT. The chain combines TRBV4-1 with TRBJ1-5, with a possible D match to TRBD1 (5 bases). CDR1 is MGHRA, CDR2 YSYEKL, per germline. This CDR3 region has 12 residues. The V end lost 4 bases, the J end lost 9 bases, and 10 bases lay between the germline ends.

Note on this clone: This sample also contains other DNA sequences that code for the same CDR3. The CDR3 is CASSQGASNQPQHF. CDR3 DNA sequence: TGTGCCAGCTCACAGGGGGCGAGCAATCAGCCCCAGCATTTT. The chain is built from TRBV18 and TRBJ1-5, with 7 nucleotides matching TRBD1. The V and J ends lost 4 bases and 1 base, in that order; junction bases with no gene match: 1. Germline V CDR1 and CDR2: KGHSH, LQKENI. The CDR3 totals 14 residues.

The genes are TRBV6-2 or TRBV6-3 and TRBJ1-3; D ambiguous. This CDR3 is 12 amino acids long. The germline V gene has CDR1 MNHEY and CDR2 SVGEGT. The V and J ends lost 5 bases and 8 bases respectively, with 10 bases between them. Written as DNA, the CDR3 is TGTGCCAGCAGTCCCGCATCGGACACCATATATTTT. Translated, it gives CASSPASDTIYF.

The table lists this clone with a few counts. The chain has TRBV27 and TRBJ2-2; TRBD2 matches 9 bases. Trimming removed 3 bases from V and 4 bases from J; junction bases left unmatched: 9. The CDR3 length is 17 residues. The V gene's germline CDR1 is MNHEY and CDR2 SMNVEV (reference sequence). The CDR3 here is CASSFGGLAGSTGELFF. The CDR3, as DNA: TGTGCCAGCAGTTTTGGCGGGCTAGCGGGATCCACCGGGGAGCTGTTTTTT.

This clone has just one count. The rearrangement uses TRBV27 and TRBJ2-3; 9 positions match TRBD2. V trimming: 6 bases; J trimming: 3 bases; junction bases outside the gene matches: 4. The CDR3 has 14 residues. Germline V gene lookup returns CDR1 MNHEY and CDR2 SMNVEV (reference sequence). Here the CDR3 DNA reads TGTGCCAGCAGCCCGGGACTAGCAACAGATACGCAGTATTTT. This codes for CASSPGLATDTQYF.

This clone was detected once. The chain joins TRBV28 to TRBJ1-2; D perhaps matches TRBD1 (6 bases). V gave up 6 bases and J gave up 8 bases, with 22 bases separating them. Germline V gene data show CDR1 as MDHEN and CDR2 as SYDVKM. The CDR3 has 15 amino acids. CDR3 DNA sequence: TGTGCCAGCAGCCAAGGGGGGGAGGGGGTGAGAGGCTACACCTTC. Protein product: CASSQGGEGVRGYTF.

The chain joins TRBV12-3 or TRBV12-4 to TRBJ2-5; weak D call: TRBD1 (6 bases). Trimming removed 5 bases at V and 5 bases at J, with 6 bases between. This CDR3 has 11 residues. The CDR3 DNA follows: TGTGCCAGCAGTCAGGGGGAGACCCAGTACTTC. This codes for CASSQGETQYF.

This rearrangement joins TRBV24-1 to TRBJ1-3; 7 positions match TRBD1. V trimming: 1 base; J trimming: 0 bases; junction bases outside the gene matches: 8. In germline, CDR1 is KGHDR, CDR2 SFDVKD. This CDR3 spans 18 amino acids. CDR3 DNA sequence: TGTGCCACCAGTGATTTTTTTCCCCACAGGGGCTCTGGAAACACCATATATTTT. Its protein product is CATSDFFPHRGSGNTIYF.